This is a list of T cell receptor beta chains from one sample in a study of blood T cell repertoires in COVID-19. Method: immunoSEQ multiplex PCR; TCRdb's copy keeps in-frame clones and lacks some. Among 350,000 to 450,000 clones, 85% were seen once, and the ten largest hold roughly 3.6%. The sequencing sample was made of peripheral blood. The receptors derive from a woman between 18 and 30 years old with acute or convalescent COVID-19. Each CDR3 is given with its conserved first and last residue. A D gene is named only where the DNA matches it firmly. Not every row has a clone size; where given, it reads once, few, many or a size class.

TRBD1 | NA | TRBJ1-4 | TRBV11-2 | CASSLRGQRSGKLFF | TGTGCCAGCAGCCTGCGGGGACAGAGGTCTGGAAAACTGTTTTTT
NA | NA | TRBJ1-1 | TRBV5-1 | CASSWGQAEAFF | TGCGCCAGCAGCTGGGGGCAGGCTGAAGCTTTCTTT
TRBD1 | NA | TRBJ1-2 | TRBV5-1 | CASSLGTADTGSGYTF | TGCGCCAGCAGCCTAGGGACAGCGGATACGGGTTCGGGCTACACCTTC
NA | NA | TRBJ2-7 | TRBV4-1 | CASSHSSSYEQYF | TGCGCCAGCAGCCACTCGAGCTCCTACGAGCAGTACTTC
NA | NA | TRBJ1-2 | TRBV7-9 | CASSLAREAVSNYGYTF | TGTGCCAGCAGCTTAGCGCGGGAGGCAGTTTCTAACTATGGCTACACCTTC
NA | NA | TRBJ1-1 | TRBV6-5 | CASAILGTEAFF | TGTGCCAGCGCCATACTCGGGACTGAAGCTTTCTTT
TRBD1 | NA | TRBJ1-2 | TRBV18 | CASSSGTALNTF | TGTGCCAGCTCATCCGGGACAGCTCTCAACACCTTC
NA | NA | TRBJ1-2 | TRBV6-5 | CASSYSRGWDYGYTF | TGTGCCAGCAGTTACTCGCGGGGGTGGGACTATGGCTACACCTTC
NA | NA | TRBJ2-3 | TRBV11-2 | CASSLARLAGTDTQYF | TGTGCCAGCAGCTTAGCGAGGTTAGCCGGGACAGATACGCAGTATTTT
NA | NA | TRBJ2-1 | TRBV3-1/TRBV3-2 | CASSQELKSWGWYEQFF | TGTGCCAGCAGCCAAGAATTAAAGTCCTGGGGCTGGTATGAGCAGTTCTTC
TRBD1 | NA | TRBJ2-7 | TRBV4-1 | CASSPKDRNSYEQYF | TGCGCCAGCAGCCCCAAGGACAGGAACTCCTACGAGCAGTACTTC
NA | NA | TRBJ2-2 | TRBV5-1 | CASSWIPGSGELFF | TGCGCCAGCAGCTGGATTCCGGGGTCCGGGGAGCTGTTTTTT
NA | NA | TRBJ1-2 | TRBV3-1/TRBV3-2 | CASSQEAGGPFLNINYGYTF | TGTGCCAGCAGCCAAGAGGCCGGGGGTCCGTTCCTAAATATTAACTATGGCTACACCTTC
NA | NA | TRBJ2-5 | TRBV19 | CASSMSWGDSETQYF | TGTGCCAGTAGTATGTCGTGGGGGGACTCAGAGACCCAGTACTTC
TRBD1 | NA | TRBJ1-1 | TRBV9 | CASSAQTGLNTEAFF | TGTGCCAGCAGCGCCCAGACAGGGTTGAACACTGAAGCTTTCTTT
TRBD2 | NA | TRBJ2-2 | TRBV7-3 | CASSLTGGLAGATGELFF | TGTGCCAGCAGCTTAACGGGAGGCCTAGCGGGGGCCACCGGGGAGCTGTTTTTT
NA | NA | TRBJ2-5 | TRBV27 | CASSLLGTEPQETQYF | TGTGCCAGCAGTTTACTCGGGACTGAGCCTCAAGAGACCCAGTACTTC
NA | few | TRBJ1-5 | TRBV3-1/TRBV3-2 | CASSQGGGPQPQHF | TGTGCCAGCAGCCAAGGTGGGGGCCCTCAGCCCCAGCATTTT
NA | NA | TRBJ2-7 | TRBV2 | CASRRSYEQYF | TGTGCCAGCAGGCGGAGCTACGAGCAGTACTTC
TRBD2 | NA | TRBJ2-4 | TRBV19 | CASTPAGSKNIQYF | TGTGCCAGTACCCCAGCGGGGTCCAAAAACATTCAGTACTTC
TRBD1 | NA | TRBJ1-1 | TRBV7-9 | CASSLPTGDAEAFF | TGTGCCAGCAGCTTACCCACAGGGGACGCTGAAGCTTTCTTT
NA | NA | TRBJ1-5 | TRBV19 | CASSIVREQPQHF | TGTGCCAGTAGTATAGTAAGGGAGCAGCCCCAGCATTTT
NA | NA | TRBJ2-6 | TRBV9 | CASSSVGANVLTF | TGTGCCAGCAGTAGTGTAGGGGCCAACGTCCTGACTTTC
NA | NA | TRBJ1-4 | TRBV19 | CASSDGGEKLFF | TGTGCCAGTAGTGATGGGGGGGAAAAACTGTTTTTT
TRBD1 | NA | TRBJ1-2 | TRBV7-3 | CASSLTGQGTYTF | TGTGCCAGCAGCTTAACGGGACAGGGAACCTACACCTTC
NA | once | TRBJ1-2 | TRBV7-9 | CASSYKTGNYGYTF | TGTGCCAGCAGTTATAAGACCGGGAACTATGGCTACACCTTC
NA | NA | TRBJ1-2 | TRBV2 | CASSENGGGRGDGYTF | TGTGCCAGCAGTGAAAACGGCGGGGGCAGGGGAGATGGCTACACCTTC
NA | NA | TRBJ2-5 | TRBV28 | CASSPTREGETQYF | TGTGCCAGCAGTCCCACGCGGGAAGGGGAGACCCAGTACTTC
NA | NA | TRBJ2-6 | TRBV5-6 | CASTSLGGSPGANVLTF | TGTGCCAGCACCTCGTTAGGGGGTTCCCCTGGGGCCAACGTCCTGACTTTC
NA | NA | TRBJ2-5 | TRBV7-6 | CASSPEVVSRETQYF | TGTGCCAGCAGCCCCGAAGTAGTTAGCCGGGAGACCCAGTACTTC
NA | many | TRBJ1-2 | TRBV30 | CAWNSFGQNYGYTF | TGTGCCTGGAACTCCTTCGGACAGAACTATGGCTACACCTTC
NA | NA | TRBJ2-7 | TRBV9 | CASSVEGEWGEQYF | TGTGCCAGCAGCGTAGAGGGGGAGTGGGGCGAGCAGTACTTC
NA | NA | TRBJ1-2 | TRBV6-1 | CASSEGEALYGYTF | TGTGCCAGCAGCGAAGGGGAGGCCCTATATGGCTACACCTTC
TRBD2 | NA | TRBJ2-3 | TRBV10-3 | CAIRNQGGVAGATDTQYF | TGTGCCATCAGAAACCAGGGGGGGGTAGCGGGAGCCACAGATACGCAGTATTTT
NA | NA | TRBJ1-2 | TRBV29-1 | CSVIGTSVNGYTF | TGCAGCGTGATCGGGACATCCGTTAATGGCTACACCTTC
TRBD2 | NA | TRBJ2-3 | TRBV27 | CASHRLAGGPDTQYF | TGTGCCAGCCATCGACTAGCGGGAGGGCCAGATACGCAGTATTTT
NA | NA | TRBJ1-6 | TRBV7-9 | CASSLEVTANYNSPLHF | TGTGCCAGCAGCTTAGAGGTGACAGCTAACTATAATTCACCCCTCCACTTT
TRBD1 | NA | TRBJ2-5 | TRBV28 | CASSPTGVETQYF | TGTGCCAGCAGCCCGACAGGGGTCGAGACCCAGTACTTC
NA | NA | TRBJ2-1 | TRBV14 | CASSQGVYGQFF | TGTGCCAGCAGCCAAGGAGTGTACGGGCAGTTCTTC
NA | NA | TRBJ2-1 | TRBV28 | CASSPNDPSSEQFF | TGTGCCAGCAGTCCAAACGACCCTAGCAGTGAGCAGTTCTTC
TRBD2 | NA | TRBJ2-7 | TRBV6-5 | CASRNSGTSREQYF | TGTGCCAGCAGGAACTCCGGGACTAGCAGAGAGCAGTACTTC
NA | NA | TRBJ1-4 | TRBV5-6 | CASSTSTSEKLFF | TGTGCCAGCAGTACCTCCACGAGTGAAAAACTGTTTTTT
TRBD2 | NA | TRBJ2-7 | TRBV23-1 | CASSQLARGDPYEQYF | TGCGCCAGCAGTCAATTGGCCCGGGGGGACCCCTACGAGCAGTACTTC